The TCR beta chain under discussion was sequenced for a study of cytomegalovirus exposure and HLA in healthy donors. Study-wide findings and caveats: A subsequent analysis found that TCR clusters from the first cohort also tended to co-occur in the approximately 120 validation repertoires, with less than 95% of cluster scores above 0. Overall, approximately 150 TCR beta chains were annotated as cytomegalovirus-associated. The classifier, whose performance was assessed in both the original and validation cohorts, reportedly diagnosed cytomegalovirus status with high specificity and sensitivity.

This CDR3 has 13 amino acids. Looked up from germline, CDR1 is MNHNS and CDR2 is SASEGT. With 6 bases removed from V and 5 bases from J, the gap between germline ends came to 13 bases. The table came from immunoSEQ multiplex PCR; TCRdb's copy has only in-frame clones and leaves some out. This table has about 98,000 clones, 85% to 95% appearing once. On this clone: Its target is not known.

This receptor was obtained from a woman aged 18-29 years in good health and CMV-seronegative. The chain joins TRBV6-1 to TRBJ2-5; perhaps TRBD1 as D (6 bases). The sample was PBMCs. The chain's CDR3 is CASRTGLEETQYF. CDR3 DNA: TGTGCCAGCAGGACAGGACTGGAGGAGACCCAGTACTTC.